Below, 20 T cell receptor beta chains from the same sample are listed, as sequenced in a study of blood T cell repertoires in COVID-19. Produced via immunoSEQ multiplex PCR; TCRdb's table is partial and in-frame only. The sample lists about 240,000 clones; 87% were seen once. Material for sequencing was PBMCs or T cells enriched from blood (not recorded which). The source of these receptors is a woman in her twenties or thirties with acute COVID-19.

The rearrangement links TRBV7-9 to TRBJ2-6; D possibly corresponds to TRBD1 (5 bases). Germline loops: CDR1 SEHNR, CDR2 FQNEAQ (reference sequence). The length of the CDR3 is 17 residues. Trimming pared 3 bases from V and 1 base from J, leaving 13 bases between. The chain's CDR3 is CASSFRDYSSGANVLTF. The CDR3 DNA reads TGTGCCAGCAGCTTCAGGGATTATTCTTCTGGGGCCAACGTCCTGACTTTC.

The V gene is TRBV20-1, the J gene TRBJ1-2, with 7 bases that match TRBD1. From germline, CDR1 is DFQATT and CDR2 SNEGSKA (reference sequence). The CDR3 has 11 amino acids. V trimming: 4 bases; J trimming: 7 bases; junction bases outside the gene matches: 3. In nucleotides, the CDR3 is TGCAGTGCTAAAGGGGGCTCTGGCTACACCTTC. Translation gives CSAKGGSGYTF.

The chain joins TRBV4-1 to TRBJ1-5; D gene ambiguous. Trimming left V 3 bases short and J 3 bases short, with 12 bases between. The CDR3 contains 15 residues. Germline assignment: CDR1 MGHRA and CDR2 YSYEKL. The CDR3 nucleotides read TGCGCCAGCAGCCAGCGCGACGGGTACAATCAGCCCCAGCATTTT. It translates to CASSQRDGYNQPQHF.

The chain joins TRBV5-8 to TRBJ1-1, with D perhaps matching TRBD1 (5 bases). The V gene's germline CDR1 is SGHTS and CDR2 YDEGEE. Between the trimmed V and J ends, which lost 4 bases and 3 bases, there was a span of 10 bases. The CDR3 is 13 amino acids. CDR3 sequence reads: CASSKGMDTEAFF. CDR3 bases: TGTGCCAGCAGCAAGGGGATGGACACTGAAGCTTTCTTT.

This clone was picked up one time. The rearrangement joins TRBV29-1 to TRBJ1-1, with TRBD1 identical over 9 bases. The V segment lost 7 bases and the J segment 1 base; nucleotides outside the gene matches: 4. The CDR3 spans 13 residues. Germline V gene lookup returns CDR1 SQVTM and CDR2 ANQGSEA. This CDR3 is CSAGTGQNTEAFF. The CDR3 DNA reads as TGCAGCGCAGGGACAGGGCAGAACACTGAAGCTTTCTTT.

The CDR3 is CASSYPAYEQYF. CDR3 DNA sequence: TGTGCCAGCAGTTACCCGGCCTACGAGCAGTACTTC. This rearrangement joins TRBV6-2 or TRBV6-3 to TRBJ2-7; D not resolved. The CDR3 extends over 12 amino acids. Germline lookup yields CDR1 MNHEY and CDR2 SVGEGT. Trimming left V 2 bases short and J 2 bases short, with 4 bases between.

V gene TRBV5-4 combines with J gene TRBJ1-4; 10 positions match TRBD1. Trimming at V came to 6 bases and at J to 5 bases, leaving 7 bases not matched to a gene. CDR1 SGHNT and CDR2 YYREEE come from the germline V gene (reference sequence). This CDR3 contains 15 residues. The CDR3 DNA sequence: TGTGCCAGCACGACCCTGACAGGGGGCAATGAAAAACTGTTTTTT. Translated, it gives CASTTLTGGNEKLFF. Full variable domain (outside the CDR3, taken from reference TRBV5-4 and TRBJ1-4): ETGVTQSPTHLIKTRGQQVTLRCSSQSGHNTVSWYQQALGQGPQFIFQYYREEENGRGNFPPRFSGLQFPNYSSELNVNALELDDSALYLCASTTLTGGNEKLFFGSGTQLSVL.

The gene calls are TRBV4-3 and TRBJ2-1; 9 bases map to TRBD2. The V gene's germline CDR1 is LGHNA and CDR2 YSLEER. The CDR3 loop spans 17 amino acids. V trimming: 5 bases; J trimming: 5 bases; junction bases outside the gene matches: 13. The CDR3 loop is CASSYLNQRGANNEQFF. In DNA form, the CDR3 reads TGCGCCAGCAGCTACCTAAACCAGCGGGGGGCCAACAATGAGCAGTTCTTC.

This sequence joins TRBV2 and TRBJ1-2; possible D gene TRBD1, 5 bases. CDR1 and CDR2 (germline): SNHLY, FYNNEI. The CDR3 has 11 amino acids. V was clipped by 7 bases and J by 9 bases, with 12 bases between them. The CDR3 nucleotides read TGTGCCAGCAAAACAGGTAGCAGCTACACCTTC. This codes for CASKTGSSYTF.

The chain is built from TRBV6-6 and TRBJ1-2; D call uncertain. The germline gives CDR1 MNHNY, CDR2 SVGAGI (reference sequence). The CDR3 has 15 residues. With 6 bases removed from V and 0 bases from J, the gap between germline ends came to 14 bases. The CDR3 bases are TGTGCCAGCAGAAAACCGACTCCCTCTAACTATGGCTACACCTTC. The encoded protein is CASRKPTPSNYGYTF.

In its sample, this clone was seen a few times. The chain recombines TRBV19 with TRBJ2-7; 9 positions match TRBD1. The germline CDR1 and CDR2 sequences are LNHDA and SQIVND (reference sequence). The CDR3 has 14 amino acids. V shed 6 bases, J shed 0 bases, and the junction held 3 bases outside the gene matches. The CDR3 protein is CASRDRGASYEQYF. CDR3 DNA: TGTGCCAGTAGGGACAGGGGCGCCTCCTACGAGCAGTACTTC.

This sequence joins TRBV5-1 and TRBJ1-2; 8 bases are shared with TRBD1. Germline loops: CDR1 SGHRS, CDR2 YFSETQ. The CDR3 sequence is 13 residues long. V shed 3 bases and J 7 bases; nucleotides not matched to a gene: 5. The CDR3 loop reads CASSSGQGTGYTF. CDR3 coding DNA: TGCGCCAGCAGCTCCGGACAGGGTACTGGCTACACCTTC.

This chain uses TRBV12-3 or TRBV12-4 with TRBJ1-2; D not resolved. The V end lost 8 bases, the J end lost 0 bases, and 7 bases lay between the germline ends. The CDR3 spans 12 residues. The CDR3 nucleotides read TGTGCCAGCGGCCAGTCTAACTATGGCTACACCTTC. This sequence encodes CASGQSNYGYTF.

The genes are TRBV6-1 and TRBJ1-1; tentatively, D is TRBD1 (6 bases). CDR1 MNHNS and CDR2 SASEGT come from the germline V gene. V was trimmed by 1 base and J by 2 bases, leaving 8 bases between them. The CDR3 extends over 14 amino acids. CDR3: CASSEGGGNTEAFF. The CDR3 bases are TGTGCCAGCAGTGAAGGCGGGGGCAACACTGAAGCTTTCTTT.

CDR3 amino acids: CASSYSGTGDSPLHF. In DNA, the CDR3 is TGTGCCAGCAGTTACTCCGGGACAGGAGATTCACCCCTCCACTTT. The rearrangement uses TRBV6-5 and TRBJ1-6, with 8 bases that match TRBD1. The germline V gene encodes CDR1 MNHEY and CDR2 SVGAGI. The CDR3 totals 15 residues. Trimming took 0 bases from V and 8 from J; bases not matched to a gene: 3.

In nucleotides, the CDR3 is TGCGCCAGCTCGCTCGGGGGCCCGGGACAGGGGTTGTCGGATGGCTACACCTTC. Protein sequence: CASSLGGPGQGLSDGYTF. This chain uses TRBV5-1 with TRBJ1-2; 10 nucleotides match TRBD1. The length of the CDR3 is 18 residues. Germline V lookup: CDR1 SGHRS, CDR2 YFSETQ. Trimming removed 7 bases from V and 6 bases from J; junction bases left unmatched: 21.

Many counts were recorded for this clone. The chain employs TRBV5-1 and TRBJ1-4; weak D call: TRBD1 (5 bases). The germline gives CDR1 SGHRS, CDR2 YFSETQ. The CDR3 is 15 residues long. The ends were cut back, 4 bases at V and 0 bases at J, with 10 bases in the middle. The CDR3 here is CASSDGTATNEKLFF. The CDR3 DNA is TGCGCCAGCAGCGACGGGACTGCAACTAATGAAAAACTGTTTTTT.

V and J are TRBV7-9 and TRBJ1-1; possible D gene TRBD1, 6 bases. Per germline, CDR1 SEHNR and CDR2 FQNEAQ (reference sequence). Trimming cost V 5 bases and J 0 bases, with 13 bases left between them. The CDR3 covers 15 residues. CDR3 nucleotides: TGTGCCAGCAGCCCGGGACACCACATGAACACTGAAGCTTTCTTT. Residues: CASSPGHHMNTEAFF.

The rearrangement uses TRBV19 and TRBJ2-2; 8 bases line up with TRBD1. This CDR3 spans 18 amino acids. V lost 5 bases to trimming and J lost 0 bases; unmatched junction nucleotides: 11. The germline V gene has CDR1 LNHDA and CDR2 SQIVND (reference sequence). CDR3 nucleotides: TGTGCCAGTAGTTTTCAACACCGGGACAGGTCGAACACCGGGGAGCTGTTTTTT. It encodes CASSFQHRDRSNTGELFF.

The CDR3 is CSVELLVGETQYF. The CDR3 nucleotides are TGCAGCGTTGAATTACTAGTGGGCGAGACCCAGTACTTC. The chain carries TRBV29-1 and TRBJ2-5; possible D gene TRBD2, 5 bases. V was cut by 2 bases and J by 5 bases, with 12 bases left in between. The CDR3 loop spans 13 amino acids. Per germline, CDR1 SQVTM and CDR2 ANQGSEA.